This T cell receptor (beta chain) emerged from a study of blood T cell repertoires in COVID-19. At the level of the study: T cells, B-cell-depleted T cells, or PBMCs provided the cDNA or gDNA that served as material.

Some clones are missing from TCRdb's copy, which holds only in-frame ones; the method was immunoSEQ multiplex PCR. The profile shows nearly 300,000 clones, 89% of them singletons. CDR3 length equals 13 residues. V lost 4 bases and J 6 bases, leaving 13 bases between the germline ends. The germline gives CDR1 MGHDK, CDR2 SYGVNS. In terms of age and location, participants ranged from roughly 18 to 95 years and lived in about 25 US areas. Sequencing was done on a sample of PBMCs or T cells enriched from blood (not recorded which). The receptor was derived from a woman in her forties or fifties who had been exposed to COVID-19. The chain recombines TRBV25-1 with TRBJ2-7; maybe TRBD1 (5 bases). CDR3 nucleotides: TGTGCCAGCAGTGTAGGGTTCACAGGCGAGCAGTACTTC. Translating it yields CASSVGFTGEQYF.